This passage covers 26 T cell receptor beta chains from one sample sequenced in a study of post-analysis software for immune sequencing data (dated by TCRdb to 2014 to 2015). Study-level results and caveats: Patients showed significantly higher frequencies than controls for a handful of TRBV segments, among them TRBV5-6, TRBV5-1 and TRBV20-1.

Antigens of these TCRs are unknown. Receptor amplification or capture employed PCR. TCRdb shows the sequencer as Illumina HiSeq 2500. Unique molecular identifiers were incorporated into TCR beta cDNA libraries to reduce PCR and sequencing biases. In TCRdb, the public reads were trimmed at Q25 with fastp and aligned with MiXCR, with productive beta chains retained. CDR3 protein sequences are deduplicated, and each keeps its most common genes and DNA. The sample table lists roughly 670,000 distinct CDR3 sequences, 59% of them with a count of one. The ten largest clonotypes hold approximately 11% of the sample. Material: blood. The receptor source for this set is a girl aged 2-10 years with multiple sclerosis.

The chain couples TRBV12-3 or TRBV12-4 to TRBJ2-3, with a weak D call TRBD2 (6 bases). V was clipped by 11 bases and J by 6 bases, with 18 bases between them. The CDR3 loop spans 13 amino acids. Written as DNA, the CDR3 is TGTGCCTCCCGGGGGAAGACGGGGGATACGCAGTATTTT. Translating gives CASRGKTGDTQYF.

A single count supports this clonotype. The chain recombines TRBV20-1 with TRBJ2-7; 9 bases align to TRBD1. Germline V lookup: CDR1 DFQATT, CDR2 SNEGSKA (reference sequence). This CDR3 spans 13 amino acids. Trimming removed 5 bases from V and 5 bases from J; junction bases left unmatched: 7. The CDR3 loop reads CSAYRTGVHEQYF. CDR3 nucleotides: TGCAGTGCTTATAGGACAGGGGTCCACGAGCAGTACTTC.

The rearrangement uses TRBV20-1 and TRBJ2-5; 10 positions agree with TRBD2. Unmatched junction bases numbered 16, after V lost 5 bases and J lost 4 bases. Per the germline V gene, CDR1 is DFQATT and CDR2 is SNEGSKA (reference sequence). This CDR3 is built from 17 residues. In nucleotides, the CDR3 is TGCAGTGCTCCCGGGACCTTGCTAGCGGGAGCGGGAGAGACCCAGTACTTC. Its protein is CSAPGTLLAGAGETQYF.

This clonotype was recorded a few times. V gene TRBV6-2 or TRBV6-3 combines with J gene TRBJ2-1; 7 bases fit TRBD2. Unmatched junction bases numbered 1, after V lost 4 bases and J lost 10 bases. Germline V gene lookup returns CDR1 MNHEY and CDR2 SVGEGT. CDR3 length: 11 residues. In DNA form, the CDR3 reads TGTGCCAGCAGTTGGGGAGGGGAGCAGTTCTTC. It yields the protein CASSWGGEQFF.

CDR3 nucleotide sequence: TGTGCCAGCAGCTTAGATGGCAGAACCACATTTTATGGCTACACCTTC. Translation gives CASSLDGRTTFYGYTF. The rearrangement uses TRBV13 and TRBJ1-2; D is unresolved. This CDR3 comprises 16 residues. V was pared by 1 base and J by 5 bases, with 17 bases between. The germline gives CDR1 PRHDT, CDR2 FYEKMQ (reference sequence).

The rearrangement links TRBV7-2 to TRBJ2-7; 7 bases fit TRBD2. The CDR3 length is 15 residues. After removal of 5 bases from V and 2 bases from J, the junction contained 9 bases not matched to a gene. The germline gives CDR1 SGHTA, CDR2 FQGNSA. CDR3: CASSIRSGTAYEQYF. The CDR3 coding sequence is TGTGCCAGCAGCATTCGAAGCGGGACGGCCTACGAGCAGTACTTC.

This chain connects TRBV6-5 to TRBJ2-6; possibly TRBD2 for D (6 bases). Germline V gene lookup returns CDR1 MNHEY and CDR2 SVGAGI. V dropped 6 bases and J dropped 1 base, with 10 bases sitting between them. The length of the CDR3 is 15 residues. CDR3 sequence (DNA): TGTGCCAGCAGCCCCGGGACTTCTGGGGCCAACGTCCTGACTTTC. Protein sequence: CASSPGTSGANVLTF.

There are a few counts of this clonotype. The rearrangement joins TRBV19 to TRBJ1-2; the D is unclear. Between the trimmed V and J ends, which lost 0 bases and 8 bases, there was a span of 13 bases. CDR1 and CDR2 from the germline V gene are LNHDA and SQIVND (reference sequence). This CDR3 is built from 14 residues. CDR3: CASSIDINGRGYTF. In DNA, the CDR3 is TGTGCCAGTAGTATAGATATTAACGGTCGGGGCTACACCTTC.

This sequence joins TRBV14 and TRBJ2-3; D gene uncertain. Germline assignment: CDR1 SGHDN and CDR2 FVKESK. This CDR3 is built from 13 residues. Trimming cost V 0 bases and J 4 bases, with 5 bases left between them. The CDR3 loop is CASSQDPSDTQYF. The CDR3, as DNA: TGTGCCAGCAGCCAAGACCCATCAGATACGCAGTATTTT.

This chain uses TRBV27 with TRBJ2-7; D is unclear. Trimming took 6 bases from V and 0 from J, leaving 12 bases between them. This CDR3 comprises 14 residues. Germline V gives CDR1 MNHEY, CDR2 SMNVEV (reference sequence). The CDR3 sequence is CASRPSRGSYEQYF. CDR3 DNA sequence: TGTGCCAGCAGGCCGAGTCGTGGCTCCTACGAGCAGTACTTC.

The chain links TRBV3-1 to TRBJ2-7; possibly TRBD2 for D (5 bases). Trimming stripped 0 bases from V and 2 bases from J, with 14 bases between. The CDR3 consists of 16 residues. CDR1 is LGHDT and CDR2 is YNNKEL in the germline V gene (reference sequence). In DNA, the CDR3 is TGTGCCAGCAGCCAAGAAGTCGGGGATCCCACCTACGAGCAGTACTTC. Amino acid sequence: CASSQEVGDPTYEQYF.

The V and J genes are TRBV12-3 or TRBV12-4 and TRBJ1-1, with 9 bases identical to TRBD1. The CDR3 has 15 amino acids. V gave up 3 bases and J gave up 4 bases; unmatched junction bases: 6. CDR3 nucleotides: TGTGCCAGCAGTTTCACAGGGGGCTTAGGCACTGAAGCTTTCTTT. It is translated as CASSFTGGLGTEAFF.

The V call is TRBV12-3 or TRBV12-4, the J call TRBJ2-3, with 8 bases matching TRBD1. V trimming: 2 bases; J trimming: 6 bases; junction bases outside the gene matches: 10. The CDR3 runs 16 residues. The CDR3 loop reads CASSLKLTGVSDTQYF. For the CDR3, the DNA is TGTGCCAGCAGTTTAAAGTTGACAGGGGTATCTGATACGCAGTATTTT.

There are a few counts of this clonotype. V is TRBV29-1 and J is TRBJ2-5, with a possible D match to TRBD1 (5 bases). Between the trimmed V and J ends, which lost 4 bases and 0 bases, there was a span of 9 bases. This CDR3 comprises 13 residues. The V gene's germline CDR1 is SQVTM and CDR2 ANQGSEA. CDR3 region: CSVVMTDQETQYF. CDR3 bases: TGCAGCGTTGTTATGACAGACCAAGAGACCCAGTACTTC. The variable domain in full, completed from reference TRBV29-1 and TRBJ2-5, reads SAVISQKPSRDICQRGTSLTIQCQVDSQVTMMFWYRQQPGQSLTLIATANQGSEATYESGFVIDKFPISRPNLTFSTLTVSNMSPEDSSIYLCSVVMTDQETQYFGPGTRLLVL.

The chain employs TRBV11-2 and TRBJ1-2; 11 bases align to TRBD1. The CDR3 spans 15 residues. J was trimmed by 8 bases and V by 0 bases; bases with no gene match: 5. Looked up from germline, CDR1 is SGHAT and CDR2 is FQNNGV. CDR3 sequence reads: CASSLDRTGGQGYTF. CDR3 coding DNA: TGTGCCAGCAGCTTAGATCGGACAGGGGGCCAAGGCTACACCTTC.

This chain uses TRBV7-2 with TRBJ1-2; unclear D gene. Trimming removed 2 bases from V and 0 bases from J, with 16 bases in between. From germline, CDR1 is SGHTA and CDR2 FQGNSA. CDR3 size: 17 residues. As DNA, the CDR3 is TGTGCCAGCAGCTTAAGTACCCCTTTTTCGGCTAACTATGGCTACACCTTC. Amino acid sequence: CASSLSTPFSANYGYTF.

The chain joins TRBV5-1 to TRBJ2-3; TRBD2 aligns across 7 bases. There are 14 residues in the CDR3. V lost 3 bases and J lost 1; bases outside the gene matches: 2. CDR1 and CDR2 from the germline V gene are SGHRS and YFSETQ. In DNA, the CDR3 is TGCGCCAGCAGCTGGGAGGGCCGCACAGATACGCAGTATTTT. This encodes CASSWEGRTDTQYF.

This clonotype was recorded a few times. The J gene is TRBJ1-2, the V gene TRBV4-1, with TRBD1 as a possible D gene (5 bases). Germline CDR1 reads MGHRA; CDR2 reads YSYEKL. There are 15 residues in the CDR3. V lost 2 bases and J lost 8, with 18 bases in between. CDR3 amino acids: CASSQQGGAKGGYTF. In DNA form, the CDR3 reads TGCGCCAGCAGCCAACAAGGAGGGGCCAAAGGAGGCTACACCTTC.

The V gene is TRBV28, the J gene TRBJ2-7, with D unresolved. Trimming stripped 4 bases from V and 2 bases from J, with 9 bases between. Per the germline V gene, CDR1 is MDHEN and CDR2 is SYDVKM. The CDR3 consists of 13 residues. CDR3 in DNA: TGTGCCAGCAGTTCAGCTGGAACCTACGAGCAGTACTTC. As protein: CASSSAGTYEQYF.

About this clonotype itself: At one end, the junction sequence differs from germline, possibly due to a read error. CDR3 bases: TGTGCCCGCAGCCCCCCGGGGAAAGGCTACACCTTC. Translated, it gives CARSPPGKGYTF. The chain links TRBV7-9 to TRBJ1-2; D is uncertain. This CDR3 has 12 residues. Germline V gene lookup returns CDR1 SEHNR and CDR2 FQNEAQ (reference sequence).

The chain links TRBV7-9 to TRBJ2-5, with 8 nucleotides matching TRBD1. The assigned J gene may be wrong: the sequence end matches TRBJ2-7 better. CDR1 SEHNR and CDR2 FQNEAQ come from the germline V gene (reference sequence). This CDR3 contains 15 residues. The CDR3 loop is CASTHTTGAVHEQYF. The CDR3 bases are TGTGCCAGCACCCATACGACAGGGGCTGTCCACGAGCAGTACTTC.

The chain has TRBV2 and TRBJ1-2, with a weak D call TRBD1 (5 bases). Germline V CDR1 and CDR2: SNHLY, FYNNEI. This CDR3 is built from 14 residues. With 3 bases removed from V and 8 bases from J, the gap between germline ends came to 16 bases. CDR3 sequence: CASSDDSLHGGYTF. In DNA, the CDR3 is TGTGCCAGCAGTGACGACAGTTTGCATGGAGGCTACACCTTC.

This clonotype was counted only a few times. J is TRBJ2-2 and V is TRBV11-1; D remains ambiguous. V lost 3 bases and J lost 0, with 5 bases in between. The germline CDR1 and CDR2 sequences are SGHAT and FQDESV (reference sequence). The CDR3 has 14 amino acids. In DNA, the CDR3 is TGTGCCAGCAGCTTTAATCCGAACACCGGGGAGCTGTTTTTT. The encoded protein is CASSFNPNTGELFF.

The rearrangement links TRBV20-1 to TRBJ1-5; 10 bases match TRBD1. The CDR3 runs 14 residues. The V gene's germline CDR1 is DFQATT and CDR2 SNEGSKA (reference sequence). Trimming removed 6 bases from V and 6 bases from J; junction bases left unmatched: 8. The DNA of the CDR3 is TGCAGTGCGAGGGACAGGGGAACGGGTCAGCCCCAGCATTTT. It encodes CSARDRGTGQPQHF.

The chain employs TRBV5-5 and TRBJ2-4, with a tentative D call TRBD1 (5 bases). V dropped 0 bases and J dropped 7 bases, with 8 bases sitting between them. Germline V gene lookup returns CDR1 SGHKS and CDR2 YYEKEE (reference sequence). The CDR3 extends over 13 amino acids. The CDR3 DNA reads TGTGCCAGCAGCTTGGAACAGGAGAACATTCAGTACTTC. Amino acids: CASSLEQENIQYF. The variable domain in full, completed from reference TRBV5-5 and TRBJ2-4, reads DAGVTQSPTHLIKTRGQQVTLRCSPISGHKSVSWYQQVLGQGPQFIFQYYEKEERGRGNFPDRFSARQFPNYSSELNVNALLLGDSALYLCASSLEQENIQYFGAGTRLSVL.

This clonotype was observed a handful of times. V gene TRBV4-1 combines with J gene TRBJ2-7; 7 bases agree with TRBD2. There are 16 residues in the CDR3. Per the germline V gene, CDR1 is MGHRA and CDR2 is YSYEKL. The ends lost 2 bases at V and 2 bases at J; junction bases unmatched: 9. CDR3 region: CASSQSSSGLTYEQYF. The CDR3 DNA reads TGCGCCAGCAGCCAATCATCTAGCGGCCTAACCTACGAGCAGTACTTC.